A selection of T cell receptor beta chains follows, all from one sample in a study of T cells in Graves' hyperthyroidism and ophthalmopathy. TCRdb itself ran the multiplex PCR reads through MiXCR, one entry per CDR3 protein. The data contain 550,000 to 600,000 distinct CDR3 sequences, over 15% of them singletons. Material for sequencing was blood. The receptors shown here come from a woman aged 18-30 years with Graves' hyperthyroidism. Each CDR3 is given with its conserved first and last residue. D genes are given only for firm matches. Clone size appears in some rows only: once, few, many, or a class for an expanded clone.

V gene,CDR3 length,J gene,clone size,D gene,CDR3 protein,CDR3 DNA
TRBV6-2/TRBV6-3,21,TRBJ2-3,-,TRBD2,CASSYFGPAGARLDNTDTQYF,TGTGCCAGCAGTTACTTCGGTCCAGCGGGGGCCCGCCTTGACAACACAGATACGCAGTATTTT
TRBV7-2,15,TRBJ2-7,-,TRBD2,CASSAGGLAEYEQYF,TGTGCCAGCAGCGCCGGTGGGCTAGCGGAATACGAGCAGTACTTC
TRBV7-8,13,TRBJ2-3,many,-,CASSLQSTDTQYF,TGTGCCAGCAGCTTACAAAGCACAGATACGCAGTATTTT
TRBV18,16,TRBJ1-1,many,TRBD1,CASSLKTGVVHTEAFF,TGTGCCAGCTCACTAAAGACAGGGGTCGTCCACACTGAAGCTTTCTTT
TRBV29-1,14,TRBJ1-1,many,TRBD1,CSVAGTGLNTEAFF,TGCAGCGTGGCCGGGACAGGTCTTAACACTGAAGCTTTCTTT
TRBV19,14,TRBJ1-6,once,-,CASSMAGRNSPLHF,TGTGCCAGTAGTATGGCAGGTCGAAATTCACCCCTCCACTTT
TRBV20-1,13,TRBJ2-5,many,-,CSASRRDQETQYF,TGCAGTGCTAGTCGGCGGGATCAAGAGACCCAGTACTTC
TRBV20-1,15,TRBJ2-1,once,TRBD2,CSYLSGLAVNNEQFF,TGCAGCTACCTCTCGGGACTAGCGGTTAACAATGAGCAGTTCTTC
TRBV7-8,15,TRBJ2-1,few,TRBD2,CASSLGAGGPSEQFF,TGTGCCAGCAGCTTAGGAGCGGGGGGGCCTAGCGAGCAGTTCTTC
TRBV11-3,20,TRBJ2-6,-,-,CASSFLHGPTTSSGANVLTF,TGTGCCAGCAGCTTTTTACACGGACCTACTACCTCCTCTGGGGCCAACGTCCTGACTTTC
TRBV30,12,TRBJ2-5,many,TRBD2,CAWVAGGETQYF,TGTGCCTGGGTAGCGGGAGGAGAGACCCAGTACTTC
TRBV27,14,TRBJ1-6,-,TRBD1,CASSRDRGNSPLHF,TGTGCCAGCAGCCGGGACAGGGGGAATTCACCCCTCCACTTT
TRBV3-1,12,TRBJ1-2,many,-,CASSHRSYGYTF,TGTGCCAGCAGCCATAGGAGTTATGGCTACACCTTC
TRBV29-1,14,TRBJ2-1,-,-,CSGEPGTYYNEQFF,TGCAGCGGTGAACCCGGGACATACTACAATGAGCAGTTCTTC
TRBV14,17,TRBJ1-4,-,-,CASSQGSYARNVEKLFF,TGTGCCAGCAGCCAAGGTTCCTATGCGAGGAATGTTGAAAAACTGTTTTTT
TRBV15,15,TRBJ2-1,-,-,CATPAPNGSYNEQFF,TGTGCCACCCCGGCGCCCAACGGGTCCTACAATGAGCAGTTCTTC
TRBV5-1,14,TRBJ1-2,many,-,CASSLEVAGSGYTF,TGCGCCAGCAGCTTGGAGGTAGCGGGGTCCGGCTACACCTTC
TRBV7-9,14,TRBJ2-5,few,-,CASSTQGSIETQYF,TGTGCCAGCAGCACGCAGGGAAGTATAGAGACCCAGTACTTC
TRBV12-3/TRBV12-4,12,TRBJ2-1,-,-,CASSSGGQTFFF,TGTGCCAGCAGTTCTGGGGGGCAGACATTTTTCTTC
TRBV6-1,13,TRBJ1-2,many,-,CASSPDLNYGYTF,TGTGCCAGCAGTCCTGACCTAAACTATGGCTACACCTTC
TRBV5-5,14,TRBJ1-1,few,-,CASSFWGTGAEAFF,TGTGCCAGCAGCTTCTGGGGGACGGGTGCTGAAGCTTTCTTT
TRBV20-1,11,TRBJ1-2,few,-,CSARDREPHTF,TGCAGTGCTAGAGACAGGGAGCCCCACACCTTC
TRBV29-1,15,TRBJ1-1,-,-,CSVEGGGRENTEAFF,TGCAGCGTTGAGGGGGGGGGCAGGGAGAACACTGAAGCTTTCTTT
TRBV27,17,TRBJ1-1,-,-,CASSLYPLNRGNTEAFF,TGTGCCAGCAGTTTATACCCTCTCAATCGGGGGAACACTGAAGCTTTCTTT
TRBV29-1,15,TRBJ1-2,many,-,CSVEDPLTTTVPYTF,TGCAGCGTTGAAGATCCCCTTACGACGACAGTTCCCTACACCTTC
TRBV6-1,17,TRBJ2-3,few,TRBD2,CASSSSGGATSTDTQYF,TGTGCCAGCAGTTCTAGCGGGGGAGCTACTAGCACAGATACGCAGTATTTT
TRBV5-1,17,TRBJ1-4,few,TRBD1,CASSLGRTGATNEKLFF,TGCGCCAGCAGCTTGGGTCGGACAGGGGCAACTAATGAAAAACTGTTTTTT
TRBV20-1,13,TRBJ2-2,few,TRBD1,CSAKGRGPGELFF,TGCAGTGCTAAGGGCAGGGGGCCAGGGGAGCTGTTTTTT
TRBV6-1,13,TRBJ2-1,-,TRBD1,CASSVGQGTEQFF,TGTGCCAGCAGTGTCGGACAGGGCACTGAGCAGTTCTTC
TRBV6-1,15,TRBJ2-1,-,TRBD2,CASSRLAGGFDEQFF,TGTGCCAGCAGTAGACTAGCGGGAGGGTTTGATGAGCAGTTCTTC
TRBV24-1,17,TRBJ2-5,many,TRBD2,CATSVRLAGLRQETQYF,TGTGCCACCAGTGTTAGGCTAGCGGGGCTTCGACAAGAGACCCAGTACTTC